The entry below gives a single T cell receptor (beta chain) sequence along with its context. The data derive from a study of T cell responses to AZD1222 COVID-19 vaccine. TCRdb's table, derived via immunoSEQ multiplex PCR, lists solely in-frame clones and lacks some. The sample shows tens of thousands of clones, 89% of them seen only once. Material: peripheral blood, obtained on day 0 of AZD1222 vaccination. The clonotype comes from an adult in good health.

Here the CDR3 reads CAWSNPTDWGRIQYF. DNA of the CDR3: TGTGCCTGGAGTAACCCGACTGACTGGGGAAGAATTCAGTACTTC. The chain employs TRBV30 and TRBJ2-4; no clear D. Germline V gene lookup returns CDR1 GTSNPN and CDR2 SVGIG (reference sequence). Trimming cost V 2 bases and J 10 bases, with 21 bases left between them. This CDR3 has 15 amino acids.